One TCR beta chain is described in this entry. The sample originates from a study of blood T cell repertoires in COVID-19. How the authors handled the data: Amplification with reference gene primers provided the estimates of nucleated cell counts. Profiled with immunoSEQ multiplex PCR; TCRdb holds only in-frame clones, not every one. The DNA was the basis for D and trimming; V, J and clone size are from that table. This sample carries some 260,000 clones, 85% to 90% of them seen once, and the ten largest clones take approximately 1.7%. The CDR3 sequence is 12 residues long. V was clipped by 1 base and J by 12 bases; unmatched bases: 3. In germline, CDR1 is SGHRS, CDR2 YFSETQ.

The receptor was derived from a middle-aged man who had recovered from COVID-19. The sample comprised PBMCs or T cells enriched from blood (not recorded which). The chain recombines TRBV5-1 with TRBJ1-2, with 10 bases that match TRBD1. The CDR3 loop reads CASSLRGQGHTF. The CDR3 DNA reads TGCGCCAGCAGCTTGCGGGGACAGGGGCACACCTTC.